This T cell receptor (beta chain) was recovered during a study of blood T cell repertoires in COVID-19. Across the whole study: T cells, B-cell-depleted T cells, or PBMCs supplied cDNA or gDNA.

The CDR3 has 18 residues. Germline loops: CDR1 LGHDT, CDR2 YNNKEL (reference sequence). V dropped 3 bases and J dropped 2 bases, with 20 bases sitting between them. Repertoires were generated with immunoSEQ multiplex PCR, while TCRdb's copy carries only in-frame clones and drops some. The sample holds 70,000 to 100,000 clones, around nine tenths seen once. This chain links TRBV3-1 (or the pseudogene TRBV3-2) with TRBJ2-1, with a weak D call TRBD2 (6 bases). The specimen was peripheral blood. This TCR was recovered from a man aged 55-75 years with acute or convalescent COVID-19. CDR3: CASSHKVQRDFPYNEQFF. The CDR3 region has the DNA TGTGCCAGCAGCCACAAAGTCCAGAGGGACTTCCCCTACAATGAGCAGTTCTTC.